This entry features one T cell receptor beta chain sequence. The antigen remains undetermined. V lost 0 bases and J lost 9, with 12 bases in between. The CDR3 has 14 amino acids. CDR1 LGHNA and CDR2 YNFKEQ come from the germline V gene. Use of 60 Vbeta and 13 Jbeta primers characterized the PCR. Repertoires were generated with immunoSEQ multiplex PCR, while TCRdb's copy carries only in-frame clones and drops some. Its table lists about 140,000 clones. These data come from a study of cytomegalovirus exposure and HLA in healthy donors. Study-level points and caveats: Some public TCRs appeared in many individuals, while most sequences were rare.

The TCR was taken from a woman aged 18-35 years in good health and CMV-seronegative. Sequencing used PBMCs. The genes are TRBV4-2 and TRBJ2-1, with D uncertain. The CDR3 nucleotides are TGTGCCAGCAGCCAAGAGGAGAGGAGTGTTGAGCAGTTCTTC. Its translation: CASSQEERSVEQFF.